These 9 T cell receptor beta chains originate from one sample sequenced in a study of Ad26.COV2.S vaccination and SARS-CoV-2 variants (dated by TCRdb to 2020 to 2023). In the paper's terms, the treatment or condition label means: roughly 20 received Ad26.COV2.S at low or high dose, single or two shots; 5 received placebo; per-sample allocation not given. For vaccine and placebo recipients, the sequenced repertoires came from samples collected on day 63 after the first injection. Library method: the immunoSEQ multiplex PCR assay. TCRdb mirrors the immuneACCESS table, restricted to in-frame sequences. Some clones are absent from its copies; in checked studies, under half trace to an unresolved V gene, and the reason for the others is unknown. For this sample the table gives around 270,000 clones, of which 87% were detected only once. 2.5% to 3.5% of the sample is in the top ten clones. The source material was peripheral blood, sampled in a trial of Ad26.COV2.S vaccine versus placebo. Receptors were obtained from a person between 18 and 59 years old who received the Ad26.COV2.S COVID-19 vaccine or a placebo.

The V and J genes are TRBV6-2 or TRBV6-3 and TRBJ2-7; D is perhaps TRBD1 (6 bases). Per the germline V gene, CDR1 is MNHEY and CDR2 is SVGEGT. There are 14 residues in the CDR3. Trimming shortened V by 2 bases and J by 4 bases, and 12 bases separated the two germline ends. CDR3 in DNA: TGTGCCAGCAGTTACCCGGGACAATGGTACGAGCAGTACGTC. It codes for CASSYPGQWYEQYV.

The chain recombines TRBV21-1 with TRBJ2-3; the table's D call TRBD1 went unverified against the DNA. TRBV21-1 is given as a pseudogene. This CDR3 has 13 residues. The CDR3 loop reads CVNWDRGSDTQYF. DNA for the CDR3: TGTGTAAACTGGGACAGGGGCTCAGATACGCAGTATTTT.

This clone was picked up many times. V usage is TRBV9 and J usage is TRBJ2-7; 10 nucleotides align to TRBD2. Germline CDR1 SGDLS, CDR2 YYNGEE. Germline trimming cut 0 bases from V and 3 bases from J; bases unmatched to any gene: 6. The CDR3 covers 16 residues. The chain's CDR3 is CASSVGASGSLYEQYV. The CDR3 DNA sequence: TGTGCCAGCAGCGTAGGGGCTAGCGGGAGCCTCTACGAGCAGTACGTC.

The chain combines TRBV3-1 (or the pseudogene TRBV3-2) with TRBJ1-2; D is unresolved. Germline values: CDR1 LGHDT, CDR2 YNNKEL (reference sequence). CDR3 length equals 12 residues. The ends were cut back, 7 bases at V and 8 bases at J, with 14 bases in the middle. CDR3 DNA: TGTGCCAGCAACCCGGGCCGAGGGGGCTACACCTTC. Its translation: CASNPGRGGYTF.

This sequence joins TRBV12-3 or TRBV12-4 and TRBJ2-7, with 10 bases aligning to TRBD1. The CDR3 is 13 amino acids. The V and J ends lost 6 bases and 4 bases, in that order; junction bases with no gene match: 3. CDR3 DNA: TGTGCCAGCAGCCGGACAGGGGGGTACGAGCAGTACTTC. Protein product: CASSRTGGYEQYF.

The chain combines TRBV7-9 with TRBJ1-6; 8 bases are a match to TRBD1. CDR1 is SEHNR and CDR2 is FQNEAQ in the germline V gene (reference sequence). V gave up 3 bases and J gave up 10 bases; unmatched junction bases: 5. The CDR3 length is 14 residues. CDR3 nucleotides: TGTGCCAGCAGCTTGAACAGGGGGTTCTCACCCCTCCACTTT. Its translation is CASSLNRGFSPLHF.

This chain connects TRBV14 to TRBJ2-7; 7 positions match TRBD1. Germline-derived CDR1 and CDR2 are SGHDN and FVKESK. Trimming removed 4 bases from V and 7 bases from J; junction bases left unmatched: 4. The CDR3 totals 12 residues. The CDR3 loop is CASSRTRGEQYV. Here the CDR3 DNA reads TGTGCCAGCAGCCGTACCAGGGGGGAGCAGTACGTC.

This chain connects TRBV18 to TRBJ2-6; perhaps D is TRBD1 or TRBD2 (5 bases each). CDR3 length equals 16 residues. V was trimmed by 1 base and J by 8 bases, leaving 15 bases between them. Germline values: CDR1 KGHSH, CDR2 LQKENI. For the CDR3, the DNA is TGTGCCAGCTCACCACGGGACGGCCGAAGGCCCAACGTCCTGACTTTC. It is translated as CASSPRDGRRPNVLTF.

The V and J genes are TRBV4-1 and TRBJ1-1; D remains ambiguous. Trimming cost V 6 bases and J 1 base, with 12 bases left between them. Germline V gene data show CDR1 as MGHRA and CDR2 as YSYEKL. This CDR3 is 14 amino acids long. CDR3: CASSHNRGNTEAFF. The CDR3 DNA follows: TGCGCCAGCAGTCACAACCGGGGGAACACTGAAGCTTTCTTT.